This T cell receptor beta chain was sequenced in a study of blood T cell repertoires in COVID-19 (dated by TCRdb to the early 2020s). In the study overall: The collaborator samples originated in the United States, Italy and Spain and spanned the acute and convalescent phases of COVID-19. The material from the prospective study consisted of cDNA or gDNA derived from T cells, B-cell-depleted T cells, or PBMCs. Subjects who had been exposed to COVID-19, were actively infected with it, or had recovered from it provided the deeply sampled blood TCRbeta repertoires that made up the dataset. The repertoires were released in a freely available public database intended as a resource for research on the immune response to SARS-CoV-2. The samples were drawn from the first 160 participants of the ongoing ImmuneRACE study and from some 1,300 subjects provided by 6 global collaborators. A de-identified subject ID, COVID-19 status, age in years and sex were almost always included in the sample metadata. Where available, HLA class I and class II types were taken from metadata supplied by the sample provider and were not determined by assay-based typing. The full study reports these points: How much clinical and demographic metadata was included differed by source and by participant, and the metadata was provided uncurated.

Regarding this clone: Its antigen is not yet known. There are no base qualities to consult, and no much larger clone falls within one base.

In the prospective study, participants were about 18 to 95 years old, resided in about two dozen geographic areas of the United States, and were enrolled through a virtual design. In the prospective study, cohorts were assigned on the basis of participant-reported clinical history obtained from a screening survey and a study questionnaire. Each participant in the prospective study had whole blood, serum and a nasopharyngeal or oropharyngeal swab collected by mobile phlebotomists. Participants in the prospective study had the option to provide additional blood draws and questionnaires over a roughly two-month period. Prospective study blood samples were shipped either frozen or at room temperature before DNA extraction. Measured from the cysteine to the phenylalanine, the CDR3 is 11 residues long. Just the 33-base CDR3 DNA is kept, in frame starting at base 1. Taken from the germline V gene (reference sequence), the CDR1 and CDR2 loops are DFQATT and SNEGSKA. V is clipped by 6 bases and J by 3 bases, and the sequence between their germline boundaries is 8 bases long.

TCRbeta CDR3 regions were amplified from genomic DNA by means of the immunoSEQ Assay, a bias-controlled multiplex PCR. Per the source publication's procedure: Within the assay, amplification of reference gene primers was used to estimate how many nucleated cells each sample contained. To quantify the absolute abundance of each unique TCRbeta CDR3 rearrangement, sequence reads were collapsed and filtered. For each sample, productive Simpson clonality was calculated as the square root of Simpson's diversity index across productive rearrangements. TCRdb stores this immuneACCESS table with in-frame sequences only. Part of the clones is absent; in the studies checked, under half of the shortfall reflects unresolved V genes, and no reason is known for the rest. Clone size and V and J calls were adopted from that table, with D and trimming inferred from the DNA. Across this sample there are 200,000 to 300,000 clones, with around 88% seen only once. The top ten clones comprise 2.5% to 3.5% of the sample.

This TCR came from a woman aged 40 to 50 with acute COVID-19. Sample: PBMCs or T cells enriched from blood (not recorded which). Recombination connected TRBV20-1 to TRBJ1-2; the D gene lacks a confident call. The CDR3 reads as follows: CSATGDYGYTF. Read as DNA, the sequence is TGCAGTGCGACCGGGGACTATGGCTACACCTTC.